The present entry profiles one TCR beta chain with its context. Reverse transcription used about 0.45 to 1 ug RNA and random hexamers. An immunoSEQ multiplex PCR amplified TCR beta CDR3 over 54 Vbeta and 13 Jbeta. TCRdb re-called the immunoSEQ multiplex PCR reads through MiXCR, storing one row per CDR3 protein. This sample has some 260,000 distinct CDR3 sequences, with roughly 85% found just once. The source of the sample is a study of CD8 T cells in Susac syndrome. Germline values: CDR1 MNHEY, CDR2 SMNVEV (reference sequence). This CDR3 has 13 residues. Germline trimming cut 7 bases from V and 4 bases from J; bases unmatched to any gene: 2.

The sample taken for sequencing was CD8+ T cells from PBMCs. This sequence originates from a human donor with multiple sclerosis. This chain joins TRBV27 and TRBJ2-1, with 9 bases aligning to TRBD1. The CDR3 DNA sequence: TGTGCCAGCATGGACAGGGGATACAATGAGCAGTTCTTC. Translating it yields CASMDRGYNEQFF.